A selection of T cell receptor beta chains follows, all from one sample in a study of cytomegalovirus exposure and HLA in healthy donors. TCRdb keeps only in-frame clones here, not all; method: immunoSEQ multiplex PCR. The data contain approximately 180,000 clones, around 84% of them singletons. Material for sequencing was PBMCs. The receptors were sampled from a young woman in good health and CMV-seronegative. CDR3s include the opening cysteine and the closing phenylalanine or tryptophan. The order of the fields is V gene, J gene, D gene, clone size, CDR3 protein, CDR3 DNA. The D gene is left open where the match is weak. Size values are once, few and many counts, or a class for expanded clones, and some rows have none.

v_gene: TRBV4-3
j_gene: TRBJ2-3
d_gene: TRBD2
abundance: .
CDR3aa: CASSHSGRYTDTQYF
CDR3nt: TGCGCCAGCAGCCATAGCGGGAGGTACACAGATACGCAGTATTTT

v_gene: TRBV30
j_gene: TRBJ1-5
d_gene: .
abundance: .
CDR3aa: CAWSFGQGRSMSRHF
CDR3nt: TGTGCCTGGAGTTTCGGGCAGGGGAGATCGATGTCCCGGCATTTT

v_gene: TRBV12-5
j_gene: TRBJ2-1
d_gene: .
abundance: few
CDR3aa: CASGGSRESSYNEQFF
CDR3nt: TGTGCTAGTGGGGGATCACGGGAGTCCTCCTACAATGAGCAGTTCTTC

v_gene: TRBV5-1
j_gene: TRBJ2-3
d_gene: .
abundance: .
CDR3aa: CASSLAGGSTDTQYF
CDR3nt: TGCGCCAGCAGCTTGGCTGGGGGCTCCACAGATACGCAGTATTTT

v_gene: TRBV28
j_gene: TRBJ2-5
d_gene: TRBD2
abundance: .
CDR3aa: CASSLSGRGETQYF
CDR3nt: TGTGCCAGCAGTCTTAGCGGGAGGGGCGAGACCCAGTACTTC

v_gene: TRBV28
j_gene: TRBJ1-5
d_gene: .
abundance: .
CDR3aa: CASSFSQRPQHF
CDR3nt: TGTGCCAGCAGTTTCTCCCAGCGGCCCCAGCATTTT

v_gene: TRBV4-3
j_gene: TRBJ2-7
d_gene: .
abundance: .
CDR3aa: CASSQRRQRGYEQYF
CDR3nt: TGCGCCAGCAGCCAACGTCGTCAACGCGGCTACGAGCAGTACTTC

v_gene: TRBV5-4
j_gene: TRBJ1-2
d_gene: .
abundance: .
CDR3aa: CASSSPGGNYGYTF
CDR3nt: TGTGCCAGCAGCTCCCCGGGGGGGAACTATGGCTACACCTTC

v_gene: TRBV7-9
j_gene: TRBJ2-1
d_gene: TRBD1
abundance: once
CDR3aa: CASSLAGDRVDYNEQFF
CDR3nt: TGTGCCAGCAGCTTAGCGGGGGACAGGGTTGACTACAATGAGCAGTTCTTC

v_gene: TRBV29-1
j_gene: TRBJ1-3
d_gene: .
abundance: .
CDR3aa: CSARTGSGNTIYF
CDR3nt: TGCAGCGCCCGTACAGGGTCTGGAAACACCATATATTTT

v_gene: TRBV6-1
j_gene: TRBJ2-1
d_gene: TRBD2
abundance: .
CDR3aa: CASSERTSGSNYNEQFF
CDR3nt: TGTGCCAGCAGTGAAAGGACTAGCGGGAGTAATTACAATGAGCAGTTCTTC

v_gene: TRBV7-9
j_gene: TRBJ2-2
d_gene: TRBD2
abundance: .
CDR3aa: CSSSLLRGGLTGELFF
CDR3nt: TGTTCCAGCAGCTTACTACGCGGGGGTCTGACCGGGGAGCTGTTTTTT

v_gene: TRBV28
j_gene: TRBJ1-2
d_gene: .
abundance: .
CDR3aa: CASSAPGNYGYTF
CDR3nt: TGTGCCAGCAGCGCCCCCGGTAACTATGGCTACACCTTC

v_gene: TRBV25-1
j_gene: TRBJ1-5
d_gene: .
abundance: .
CDR3aa: CASSDGQLSNQPQHF
CDR3nt: TGTGCCAGCAGTGATGGGCAGCTTAGCAATCAGCCCCAGCATTTT

v_gene: TRBV4-2
j_gene: TRBJ2-7
d_gene: .
abundance: .
CDR3aa: CASSPDYYYEQYF
CDR3nt: TGTGCCAGCAGCCCGGACTATTACTACGAGCAGTACTTC

v_gene: TRBV7-9
j_gene: TRBJ2-4
d_gene: TRBD1
abundance: .
CDR3aa: CASSFDRGKNIQYF
CDR3nt: TGTGCCAGCAGCTTCGACAGGGGGAAGAACATTCAGTACTTC

v_gene: TRBV7-6
j_gene: TRBJ2-1
d_gene: TRBD2
abundance: .
CDR3aa: CASSLEAPGLAGPYNEQFF
CDR3nt: TGTGCCAGCAGCTTAGAAGCTCCGGGACTAGCGGGGCCCTACAATGAGCAGTTCTTC

v_gene: TRBV30
j_gene: TRBJ2-7
d_gene: TRBD1
abundance: .
CDR3aa: CAWSVRRTGVTLDEQYF
CDR3nt: TGTGCCTGGAGTGTACGTAGGACAGGGGTAACGTTAGACGAGCAGTACTTC

v_gene: TRBV28
j_gene: TRBJ2-7
d_gene: .
abundance: .
CDR3aa: CASSSTGSPSSYEQYF
CDR3nt: TGTGCCAGCAGTTCAACGGGAAGTCCAAGCTCCTACGAGCAGTACTTC

v_gene: TRBV6-5
j_gene: TRBJ1-5
d_gene: TRBD1
abundance: few
CDR3aa: CASGWDRWGNQPQHF
CDR3nt: TGTGCCAGCGGATGGGACAGGTGGGGCAATCAGCCCCAGCATTTT

v_gene: TRBV5-8
j_gene: TRBJ2-2
d_gene: .
abundance: once
CDR3aa: CASSFHGELFF
CDR3nt: TGTGCCAGCAGCTTCCACGGGGAGCTGTTTTTT

v_gene: TRBV18
j_gene: TRBJ2-5
d_gene: TRBD1
abundance: .
CDR3aa: CASRQGALETQYF
CDR3nt: TGTGCCAGCCGTCAGGGGGCATTGGAGACCCAGTACTTC

v_gene: TRBV16
j_gene: TRBJ2-1
d_gene: TRBD2
abundance: .
CDR3aa: CASSQSFLAGALIEQFF
CDR3nt: TGTGCCAGCAGCCAATCGTTCCTAGCGGGAGCGTTGATTGAGCAGTTCTTC

v_gene: TRBV10-3
j_gene: TRBJ2-7
d_gene: .
abundance: .
CDR3aa: CAISESRVEQYF
CDR3nt: TGTGCCATCAGTGAGTCACGGGTCGAGCAGTACTTC

v_gene: TRBV7-6
j_gene: TRBJ2-5
d_gene: .
abundance: .
CDR3aa: CASSWGQSQETQYF
CDR3nt: TGTGCCAGCAGCTGGGGACAATCACAAGAGACCCAGTACTTC